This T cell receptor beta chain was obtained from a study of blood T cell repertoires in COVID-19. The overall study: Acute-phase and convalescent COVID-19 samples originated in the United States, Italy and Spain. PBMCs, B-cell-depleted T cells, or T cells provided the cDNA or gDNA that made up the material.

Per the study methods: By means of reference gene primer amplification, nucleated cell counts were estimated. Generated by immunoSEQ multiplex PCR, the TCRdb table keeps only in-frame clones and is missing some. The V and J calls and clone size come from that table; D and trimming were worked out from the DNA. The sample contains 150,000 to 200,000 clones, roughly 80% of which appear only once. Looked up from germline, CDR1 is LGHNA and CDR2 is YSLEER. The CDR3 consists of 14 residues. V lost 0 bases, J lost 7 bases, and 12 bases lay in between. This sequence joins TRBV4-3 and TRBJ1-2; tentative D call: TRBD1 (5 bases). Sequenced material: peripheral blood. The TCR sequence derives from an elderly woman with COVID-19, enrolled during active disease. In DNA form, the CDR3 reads TGCGCCAGCAGCCAAGATCGGGGGGTTTTTGGCTACACCTTC. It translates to CASSQDRGVFGYTF.